The clone carrying this T cell receptor (beta chain) was seen a few times. Its antigen remains unidentified. Between the trimmed V and J ends, which lost 5 bases and 1 base, there was a span of 14 bases. Per germline, CDR1 SGHDN and CDR2 FVKESK. The CDR3 covers 15 residues. The data derive from a study of a mutant IDH1 vaccine in newly diagnosed glioma. About the research overall: Investigators started vaccination 4-6 weeks after radiotherapy alone, or with temozolomide cycles. Most patients had radiochemotherapy with temozolomide before enrollment; others had one alone.

TCRdb's copy holds only in-frame clones and misses some; the assay was immunoSEQ multiplex PCR. The sample includes under 45,000 clones, more than 80% of them seen just once. Time point given: week 5, during vaccination. Vaccine doses each comprised 300 ug of mutant IDH1 20-mer peptide, with topical imiquimod. The study's findings and limits: Immune responses induced by the vaccine were seen in 93.3% of patients, spanning multiple MHC alleles.

This sequence was found in a man in his forties or fifties with glioma. The chain combines TRBV14 with TRBJ1-1, with no clear D. Sequenced material: PBMCs, taken from a glioma patient whose treatment included an IDH1 peptide vaccine. This CDR3 reads CASSFQRVGNTEAFF. The CDR3 nucleotides read TGTGCCAGCAGCTTTCAACGGGTAGGGAACACTGAAGCTTTCTTT.